One TCR beta chain is described in this entry. Its antigen remains unknown. The data belong to a study of blood T cells in healthy people across ages. The use of a sample-barcoded 5' primer and a J-beta primer mix characterized a second PCR of roughly 7 to 12 cycles. Every single cDNA molecule received a tag from a template-switch adaptor with 12 random nucleotides. Via MiXCR, TCRdb re-called the 5' RACE reads, giving one row per CDR3 protein. Altogether about a million distinct CDR3 sequences are present, roughly 51% being singletons, with the ten largest covering over 20%. With 5 bases removed from V and 3 bases from J, the gap between germline ends came to 20 bases. This CDR3 comprises 18 residues. Germline lookup yields CDR1 LGHDT and CDR2 YNNKEL (reference sequence). Points from the study as a whole: Strongly correlated with naive T cell percentage was TCR beta diversity.

Total RNA, at least 5.5 micrograms per sample, came from PBMCs. Sequenced sample: blood. The chain links TRBV3-1 to TRBJ1-6; D possibly corresponds to TRBD1 (6 bases). The receptor was isolated from a woman aged 55-70 years in good health. The CDR3 loop reads CASSFRAGQTFYNSPLHF. The DNA of the CDR3 is TGTGCCAGCAGCTTCCGCGCAGGACAGACCTTCTATAATTCACCCCTCCACTTT.